This T cell receptor (beta chain) was profiled in a study of identical twins. The CDR3 is made up of 17 amino acids. Germline trimming cut 5 bases from V and 6 bases from J; bases unmatched to any gene: 15. The V gene's germline CDR1 is SGHVS and CDR2 FQNEAQ. MiXCR, applied by TCRdb to the 5' RACE reads, yields one record per CDR3 protein. The table lists some 1,600,000 distinct CDR3 sequences, more than 30% of them singletons. Whole-study results and caveats: Conclusions relied on cross-sectional statistical analysis, not following the same donors. Model-predicted out-of-frame TCR alpha sharing fell below observed values in monozygotic twins. Researchers reported excess low generation probability among twin-shared out-of-frame alpha sequences.

Regarding this clonotype: Its matching antigen is unknown.

Healthy Caucasians alone served as donors. Sequencing used cord blood. The rearrangement joins TRBV7-8 to TRBJ2-1, with 8 bases fitting TRBD2. The origin of this receptor is a newborn girl in good health. The CDR3 DNA is TGTGCCAGCAGCACCTTTGGGAGCGGGAGTCGGTCCAATGAGCAGTTCTTC. Translation gives CASSTFGSGSRSNEQFF.